This entry concerns a single T cell receptor beta chain. Its antigen is unidentified. The entry originates in a study of cytomegalovirus exposure and HLA in healthy donors. Study-level points and caveats: Cytomegalovirus-associated status was assigned to around 160 TCR beta chains. CMV antigen specificity was confirmed in vitro for a few CMV-associated chains.

Measured with immunoSEQ multiplex PCR; TCRdb has only the in-frame clones, and not every one. The table shows about 56,000 clones, with 89% occurring only once. Germline V gene data show CDR1 as MGHRA and CDR2 as YSYEKL. The CDR3 length is 14 residues. Trimming removed 5 bases at V and 6 bases at J, with 17 bases between. The chain uses TRBV4-1 and TRBJ2-7, with D possibly matching TRBD1 (5 bases). Source material: PBMCs. This receptor was taken from a woman younger than 35 in good health and CMV-seronegative. The CDR3: CASSSREGVGEQYF. The CDR3 coding sequence is TGCGCCAGCAGCTCCAGGGAAGGGGTCGGCGAGCAGTACTTC.